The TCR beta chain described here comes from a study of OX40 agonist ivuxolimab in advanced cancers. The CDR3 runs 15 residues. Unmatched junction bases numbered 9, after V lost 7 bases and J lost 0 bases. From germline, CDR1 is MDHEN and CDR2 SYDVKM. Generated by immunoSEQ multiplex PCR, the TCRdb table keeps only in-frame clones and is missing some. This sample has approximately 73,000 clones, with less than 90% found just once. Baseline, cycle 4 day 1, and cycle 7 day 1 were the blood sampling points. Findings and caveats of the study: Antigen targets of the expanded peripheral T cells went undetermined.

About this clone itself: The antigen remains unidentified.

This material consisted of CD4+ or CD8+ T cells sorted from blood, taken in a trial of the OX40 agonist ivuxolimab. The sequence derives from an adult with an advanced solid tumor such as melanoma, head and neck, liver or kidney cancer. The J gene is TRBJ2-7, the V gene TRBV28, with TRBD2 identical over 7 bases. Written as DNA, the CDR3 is TGTGCCAGCAATGCGGGACTAACGCTCTCCTACGAGCAGTACTTC. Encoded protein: CASNAGLTLSYEQYF.